These 5 T cell receptor beta chains were sequenced from one sample in a study of CD8+ T cells in alopecia areata. The treatment is: oral pan-JAK inhibitor, 5-10 mg twice daily. The sequencing template was cDNA reverse transcribed from extracted RNA. Assay used: immunoSEQ multiplex PCR; TCRdb lists only in-frame clones, some missing. Of about 120,000 clones in the sample, approximately 60% were seen once. Sample: CD4+ T cells sorted from blood, taken at week 4, from a patient treated with tofacitinib. These receptor sequences come from a human donor with alopecia areata.

The sample holds a few counts of this clone. The V and J genes are TRBV7-2 and TRBJ2-1, with TRBD1 identical over 12 bases. The CDR3 has 14 residues. Germline-derived CDR1 and CDR2 are SGHTA and FQGNSA. The V gene end was trimmed by 5 bases and the J gene end by 6 bases; junction bases not matched to a gene: 2. The CDR3 here is CASSRDRGLNEQFF. In DNA form, the CDR3 reads TGTGCCAGCAGCAGGGACAGGGGGCTCAATGAGCAGTTCTTC.

This clone was seen just once. The chain couples TRBV6-6 to TRBJ2-1; TRBD1 matches at 8 bases. The CDR3 sequence is 15 residues long. V shed 6 bases, J shed 6 bases, and the junction held 10 bases outside the gene matches. From germline, CDR1 is MNHNY and CDR2 SVGAGI (reference sequence). The CDR3 sequence: CASRPRTGKANEQFF. DNA for the CDR3: TGTGCCAGCAGACCCCGGACAGGGAAGGCCAATGAGCAGTTCTTC.

The V gene is TRBV29-1, the J gene TRBJ2-7; 8 positions agree with TRBD1. The CDR3 is made up of 14 amino acids. With V trimmed by 3 bases and J by 6 bases, 10 bases remained unmatched. The germline gives CDR1 SQVTM, CDR2 ANQGSEA. The chain's CDR3 is CSVEPTGQGSEQYF. As DNA, the CDR3 is TGCAGCGTTGAGCCAACTGGACAGGGTAGCGAGCAGTACTTC.

The chain is built from TRBV5-1 and TRBJ2-2, with D possibly being TRBD1 or TRBD2 (5 bases each). Trimming left V 0 bases short and J 5 bases short, with 14 bases between. The CDR3 spans 16 residues. Germline-derived CDR1 and CDR2 are SGHRS and YFSETQ. The CDR3 region is CASSLEGTDRTGELFF. The CDR3 coding sequence is TGCGCCAGCAGCTTGGAGGGGACGGATAGAACCGGGGAGCTGTTTTTT.

This chain joins TRBV29-1 and TRBJ1-2; TRBD1 aligns across 10 bases. The germline V gene has CDR1 SQVTM and CDR2 ANQGSEA. The junction had 7 bases not matched to a gene; V was cut back by 7 bases and J by 8 bases. The CDR3 runs 12 residues. The CDR3 sequence is CSAQGQGIGYTF. CDR3 DNA sequence: TGCAGCGCCCAGGGACAGGGGATCGGCTACACCTTC. The whole variable domain, filled in from reference TRBV29-1 and TRBJ1-2, reads SAVISQKPSRDICQRGTSLTIQCQVDSQVTMMFWYRQQPGQSLTLIATANQGSEATYESGFVIDKFPISRPNLTFSTLTVSNMSPEDSSIYLCSAQGQGIGYTFGSGTRLTVV.